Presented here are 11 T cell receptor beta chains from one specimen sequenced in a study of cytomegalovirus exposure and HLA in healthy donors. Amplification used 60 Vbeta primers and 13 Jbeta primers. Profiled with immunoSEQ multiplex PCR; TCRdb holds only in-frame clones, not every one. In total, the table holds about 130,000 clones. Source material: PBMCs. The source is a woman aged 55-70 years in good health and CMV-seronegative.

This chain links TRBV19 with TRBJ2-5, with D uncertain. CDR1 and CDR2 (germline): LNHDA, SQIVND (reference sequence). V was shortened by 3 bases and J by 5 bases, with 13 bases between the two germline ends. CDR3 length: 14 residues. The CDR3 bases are TGTGCCAGTAGTATTCAGCTTAGCCCGGAGACCCAGTACTTC. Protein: CASSIQLSPETQYF.

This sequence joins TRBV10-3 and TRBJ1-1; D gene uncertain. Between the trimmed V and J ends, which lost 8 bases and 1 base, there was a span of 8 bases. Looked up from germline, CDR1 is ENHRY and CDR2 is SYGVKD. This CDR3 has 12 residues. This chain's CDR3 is CAIGRSNTEAFF. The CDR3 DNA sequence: TGTGCCATCGGTCGGTCGAACACTGAAGCTTTCTTT.

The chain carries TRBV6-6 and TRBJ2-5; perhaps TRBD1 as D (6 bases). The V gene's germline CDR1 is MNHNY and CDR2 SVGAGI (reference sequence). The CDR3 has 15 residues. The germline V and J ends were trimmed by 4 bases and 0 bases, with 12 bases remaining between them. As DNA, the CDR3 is TGTGCCAGCAGTTCCACTGACAGGAACCAAGAGACCCAGTACTTC. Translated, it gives CASSSTDRNQETQYF.

CDR3 in DNA: TGTGCCAGCAGTAGAGAGGGTAGCAATCAGCCCCAGCATTTT. Translation gives CASSREGSNQPQHF. This sequence joins TRBV6-6 and TRBJ1-5; D gene unclear. Germline-derived CDR1 and CDR2 are MNHNY and SVGAGI (reference sequence). The CDR3 loop spans 14 amino acids. Trimming took off 5 bases at V and 0 bases at J, with 8 bases between the two ends.

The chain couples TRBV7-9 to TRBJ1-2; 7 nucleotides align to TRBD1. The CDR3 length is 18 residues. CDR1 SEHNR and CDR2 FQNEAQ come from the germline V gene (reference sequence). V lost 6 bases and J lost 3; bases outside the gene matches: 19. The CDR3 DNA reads TGTGCCAGCAGGAGCGAAGGGACAGATCCTTTGATATACTATGGCTACACCTTC. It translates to CASRSEGTDPLIYYGYTF.

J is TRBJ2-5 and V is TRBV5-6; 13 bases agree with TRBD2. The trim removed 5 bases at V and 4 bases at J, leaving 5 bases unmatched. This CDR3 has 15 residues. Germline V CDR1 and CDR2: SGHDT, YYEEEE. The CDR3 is CASRTSGGASETQYF. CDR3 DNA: TGTGCCAGCAGAACTAGCGGGGGGGCCTCAGAGACCCAGTACTTC.

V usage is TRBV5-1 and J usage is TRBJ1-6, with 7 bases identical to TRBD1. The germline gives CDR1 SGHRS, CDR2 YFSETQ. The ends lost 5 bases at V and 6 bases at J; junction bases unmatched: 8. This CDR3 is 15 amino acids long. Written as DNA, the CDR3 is TGCGCCAGCAGGTTAGCCGGGACAGCTAATTCACCCCTCCACTTT. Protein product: CASRLAGTANSPLHF.

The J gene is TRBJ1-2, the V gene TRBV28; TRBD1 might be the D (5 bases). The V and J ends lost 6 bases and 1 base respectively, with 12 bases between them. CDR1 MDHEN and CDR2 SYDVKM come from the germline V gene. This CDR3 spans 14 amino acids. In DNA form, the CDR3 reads TGTGCCAGCAGCATTGGGGGGATTAACTATGGCTACACCTTC. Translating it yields CASSIGGINYGYTF.

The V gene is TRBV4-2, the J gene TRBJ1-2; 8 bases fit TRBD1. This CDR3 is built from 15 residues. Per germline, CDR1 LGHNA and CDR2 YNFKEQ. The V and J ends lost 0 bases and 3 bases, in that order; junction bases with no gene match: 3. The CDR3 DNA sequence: TGTGCCAGCAGCCAAGAAGTACAGGGGGACTATGGCTACACCTTC. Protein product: CASSQEVQGDYGYTF.

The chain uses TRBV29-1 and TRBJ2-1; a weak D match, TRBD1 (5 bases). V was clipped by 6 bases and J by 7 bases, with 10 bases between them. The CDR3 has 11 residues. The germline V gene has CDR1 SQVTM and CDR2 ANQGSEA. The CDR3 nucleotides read TGCAGCGTCGGACAAATAAATGAGCAGTTCTTC. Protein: CSVGQINEQFF.

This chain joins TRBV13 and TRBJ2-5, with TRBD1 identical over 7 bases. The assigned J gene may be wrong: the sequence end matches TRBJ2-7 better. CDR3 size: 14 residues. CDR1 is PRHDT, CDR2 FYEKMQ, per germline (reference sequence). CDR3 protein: CASSLGDRIYEQYF. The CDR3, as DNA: TGTGCCAGCAGCTTAGGGGACAGGATCTACGAGCAGTACTTC.